This T cell receptor (beta chain) is from a study of blood T cell repertoires in COVID-19. Looking at the study overall: Nucleic acid was either cDNA or gDNA, and it came from T cells, B-cell-depleted T cells, or PBMCs.

Measured with immunoSEQ multiplex PCR; TCRdb has only the in-frame clones, and not every one. The sample consists of approximately 170,000 clones, 81% of them appearing once. The CDR3 extends over 14 amino acids. The germline CDR1 and CDR2 sequences are SGHTA and FQGNSA. V lost 0 bases, J lost 4 bases, and 9 bases lay in between. Sequenced sample: peripheral blood. The source is a man in his 60s with active or convalescent COVID-19. V and J are TRBV7-2 and TRBJ1-1; weak D call: TRBD1 (6 bases). CDR3 residues: CASSLALDSTEAFF. CDR3 nucleotide sequence: TGTGCCAGCAGCTTAGCATTGGACAGCACTGAAGCTTTCTTT.